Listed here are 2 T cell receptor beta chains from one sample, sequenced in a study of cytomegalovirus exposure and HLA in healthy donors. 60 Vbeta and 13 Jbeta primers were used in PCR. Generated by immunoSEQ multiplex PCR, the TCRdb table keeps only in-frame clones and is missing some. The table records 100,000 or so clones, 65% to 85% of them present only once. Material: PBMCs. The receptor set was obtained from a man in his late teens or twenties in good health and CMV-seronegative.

The CDR3 nucleotides read TGTGCCAGCAGCTTAGGTAGTCGGGGGGACACTGAAGCTTTCTTT. It codes for CASSLGSRGDTEAFF. The chain employs TRBV7-6 and TRBJ1-1; tentative D call: TRBD1 (5 bases). Germline V gene lookup returns CDR1 SGHVS and CDR2 FNYEAQ. The CDR3 loop spans 15 amino acids. The V gene lost 1 base and the J gene lost 3 bases, with 12 bases spanning the gap.

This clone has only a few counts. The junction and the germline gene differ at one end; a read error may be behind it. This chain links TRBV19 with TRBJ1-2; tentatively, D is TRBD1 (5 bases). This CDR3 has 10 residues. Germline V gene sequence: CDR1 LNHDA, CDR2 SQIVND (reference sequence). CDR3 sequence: CASSIGGGSF. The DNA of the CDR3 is TGTGCCAGTAGTATAGGGGGGGGAAGCTTC.